This T cell receptor (beta chain) was obtained from a study of T cell responses to AZD1222 COVID-19 vaccine. Notes on the study in general: The breadth and depth of Spike-specific TCRs increased once two AZD1222 doses had been given. Nearly half of spike-specific TCRs reportedly target variant regions that are unmutated in the B.1.351 and B.1.1.7 variants. A mostly white British donor set with more females was recruited, and clonal diversity was possibly underestimated.

This clone has a handful of counts. Its antigen is unidentified. The germline V gene has CDR1 LNHDA and CDR2 SQIVND (reference sequence). V lost 5 bases, J lost 7 bases, and 6 bases stayed unmatched. The CDR3 has 15 residues. The data were produced by immunoSEQ multiplex PCR, yet TCRdb's version contains in-frame clones alone and is incomplete. The sample lists tens of thousands of clones, approximately 80% occurring once. The chain joins TRBV19 to TRBJ1-4; TRBD1 agrees at 11 bases. Sequencing used peripheral blood, obtained 28 days after the second AZD1222 dose. The clonotype was recovered from an adult who received the AZD1222 COVID-19 vaccine. CDR3 residues: CASSSPGQGGEKLFF. In DNA form, the CDR3 reads TGTGCCAGTAGTTCGCCGGGACAGGGGGGTGAAAAACTGTTTTTT. Full variable domain (rest looked up from reference TRBV19 and TRBJ1-4): DGGITQSPKYLFRKEGQNVTLSCEQNLNHDAMYWYRQDPGQGLRLIYYSQIVNDFQKGDIAEGYSVSREKKESFPLTVTSAQKNPTAFYLCASSSPGQGGEKLFFGSGTQLSVL.